This TCR beta chain appears in the sequencing data of a study of beta chain features in type 1 diabetes. On this clone: The antigen remains undetermined.

Notes on the study in general: Significant though moderate, a shortening of TCRB CDR3s appeared in all four CD4+ subsets of Type 1 diabetes patients. Sampled from patients, naive, central memory and Treg TCRB repertoires appeared more similar than those sampled from healthy donors. Amplification by PCR could prefer shorter templates, with the same effect in patients and controls.

Reverse transcription of all isolated RNA meant that expressed TCRB transcripts were sequenced. Data came from immunoSEQ multiplex PCR; TCRdb stores just in-frame clones and leaves some out. The sample lists about 900,000 clones; 15% to 20% were seen once. Germline V gene data show CDR1 as LNHNV and CDR2 as YYDKDF (reference sequence). Deletions cut 4 bases from V and 1 base from J, with 16 bases between. The CDR3 consists of 16 residues. The chain combines TRBV15 with TRBJ2-5, with D tentatively TRBD1 (5 bases). The TCR was taken from a woman aged 18-29 years in good health. The sequenced material came from naive CD4+ T cells from blood. The CDR3 DNA follows: TGTGCCACCAGCACACAATACAGGTCACCCCAAGAGACCCAGTACTTC. Residues: CATSTQYRSPQETQYF.